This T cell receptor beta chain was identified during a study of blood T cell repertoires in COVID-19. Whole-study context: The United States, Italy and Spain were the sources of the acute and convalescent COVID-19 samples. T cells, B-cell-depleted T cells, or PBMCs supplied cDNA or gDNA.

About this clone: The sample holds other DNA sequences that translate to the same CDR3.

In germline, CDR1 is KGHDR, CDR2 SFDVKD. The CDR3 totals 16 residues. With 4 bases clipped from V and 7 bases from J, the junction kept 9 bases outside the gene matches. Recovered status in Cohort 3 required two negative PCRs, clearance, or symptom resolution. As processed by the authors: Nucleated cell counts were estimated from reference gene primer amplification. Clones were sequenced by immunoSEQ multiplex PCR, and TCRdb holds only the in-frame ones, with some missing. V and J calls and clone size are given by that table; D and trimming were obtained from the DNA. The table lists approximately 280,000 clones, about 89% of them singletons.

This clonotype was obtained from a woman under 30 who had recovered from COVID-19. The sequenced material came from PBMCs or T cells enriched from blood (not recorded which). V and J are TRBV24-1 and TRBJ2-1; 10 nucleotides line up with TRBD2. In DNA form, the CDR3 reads TGTGCCACCAGTGACCGGAGCGGGAGGGCCGGAAATGAGCAGTTCTTC. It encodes CATSDRSGRAGNEQFF.